This TCR beta chain stems from a study of blood T cell repertoires in COVID-19. Overall study context: The study drew acute and convalescent COVID-19 samples from the United States, Italy and Spain.

The length of the CDR3 is 17 residues. V lost 6 bases, J lost 5 bases, and 15 bases stayed unmatched. The germline gives CDR1 SEHNR, CDR2 FQNEAQ (reference sequence). Profiling relied on immunoSEQ multiplex PCR, and the TCRdb table lists in-frame clones only, not all of them. The profile covers more than 150,000 clones, with 70% to 90% appearing a single time and roughly 9.2% taken by the ten largest. J is TRBJ2-4 and V is TRBV7-9; TRBD1 aligns across 8 bases. This clonotype was obtained from a woman aged 80 or older with acute or convalescent COVID-19. Sequencing input: peripheral blood. The CDR3 DNA follows: TGTGCCAGCAGTTCGATCGACAGGGGATGGGGGGAAAACATTCAGTACTTC. Residues: CASSSIDRGWGENIQYF.